One sample yielded the 3 T cell receptor beta chains listed below, sequenced in a study of siplizumab effects on memory and regulatory T cells (dated by TCRdb to the late 2010s). Library method: the immunoSEQ multiplex PCR assay. TCRdb retrieved this table from immuneACCESS and kept in-frame rearrangements only. Not all clones are present; in checked studies, unresolved V genes account for under half, and no reason is known for the remainder. This sample gives fewer than 120,000 clones in total; 80% to 95% of them show up just once. The ten largest make up approximately 1.2% of the sample. Material: CD4+ T cells sorted from blood. These receptors were obtained from a human donor in good health.

This clone showed up just a few times. The chain has TRBV6-5 and TRBJ1-1; the D is unclear. This CDR3 comprises 11 residues. CDR1 and CDR2 from the germline V gene are MNHEY and SVGAGI. V dropped 6 bases and J dropped 5 bases, with 7 bases sitting between them. For the CDR3, the DNA is TGTGCCAGCAGCCGCTGGACTGAAGCTTTCTTT. This translates into CASSRWTEAFF.

The genes are TRBV29-1 and TRBJ1-3; perhaps TRBD1 as D (6 bases). The V end was cut by 4 bases, the J end by 4 bases, with 11 bases between. The CDR3 is 13 residues long. The germline CDR1 and CDR2 sequences are SQVTM and ANQGSEA. The CDR3 DNA reads TGCAGCGTTGTTGGGGGCTACGGAAACACCATATATTTT. Amino acids: CSVVGGYGNTIYF.

The gene calls are TRBV9 and TRBJ2-7, with TRBD1 matching over 7 bases. CDR1 is SGDLS and CDR2 is YYNGEE in the germline V gene. Germline trimming cut 3 bases from V and 3 bases from J; bases unmatched to any gene: 9. The CDR3 extends over 15 amino acids. The CDR3 loop reads CASSEGQEGDYEQYF. The CDR3 nucleotides are TGTGCCAGCAGCGAAGGACAGGAAGGGGACTACGAGCAGTACTTC.